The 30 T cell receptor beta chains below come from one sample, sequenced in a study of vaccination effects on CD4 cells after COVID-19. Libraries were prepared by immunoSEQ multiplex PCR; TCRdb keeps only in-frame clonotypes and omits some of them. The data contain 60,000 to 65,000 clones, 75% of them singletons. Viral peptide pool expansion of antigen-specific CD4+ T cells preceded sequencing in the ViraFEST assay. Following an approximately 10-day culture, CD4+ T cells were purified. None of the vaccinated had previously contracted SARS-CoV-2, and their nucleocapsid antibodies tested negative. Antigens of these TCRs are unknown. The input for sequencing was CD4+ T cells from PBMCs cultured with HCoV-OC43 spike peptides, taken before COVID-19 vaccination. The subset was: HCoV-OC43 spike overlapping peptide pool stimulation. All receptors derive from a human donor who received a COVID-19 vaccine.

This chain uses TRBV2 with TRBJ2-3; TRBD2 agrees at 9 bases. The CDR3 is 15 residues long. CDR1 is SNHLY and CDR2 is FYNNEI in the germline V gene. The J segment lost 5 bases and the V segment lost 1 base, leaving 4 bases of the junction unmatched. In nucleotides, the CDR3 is TGTGCCAGCAGTGAAGAAAGCGGGGGGATAGATACGCAGTATTTT. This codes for CASSEESGGIDTQYF. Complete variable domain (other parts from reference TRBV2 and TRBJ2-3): EPEVTQTPSHQVTQMGQEVILRCVPISNHLYFYWYRQILGQKVEFLVSFYNNEISEKSEIFDDQFSVERPDGSNFTLKIRSTKLEDSAMYFCASSEESGGIDTQYFGPGTRLTVL.

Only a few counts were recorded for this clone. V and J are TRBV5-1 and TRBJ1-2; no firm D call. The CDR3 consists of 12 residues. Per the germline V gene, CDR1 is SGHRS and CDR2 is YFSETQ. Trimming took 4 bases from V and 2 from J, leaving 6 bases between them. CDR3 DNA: TGCGCCAGCAGCCGCGAGAACTATGGCTACACCTTC. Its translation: CASSRENYGYTF. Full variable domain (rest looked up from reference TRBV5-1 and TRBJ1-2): KAGVTQTPRYLIKTRGQQVTLSCSPISGHRSVSWYQQTPGQGLQFLFEYFSETQRNKGNFPGRFSGRQFSNSRSEMNVSTLELGDSALYLCASSRENYGYTFGSGTRLTVV.

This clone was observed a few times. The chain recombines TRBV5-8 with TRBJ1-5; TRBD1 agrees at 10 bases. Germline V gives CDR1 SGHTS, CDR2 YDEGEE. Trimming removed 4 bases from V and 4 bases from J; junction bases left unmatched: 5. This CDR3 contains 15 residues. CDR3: CASSPGQGINQPQHF. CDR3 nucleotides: TGTGCCAGCAGCCCGGGACAGGGGATTAATCAGCCCCAGCATTTT. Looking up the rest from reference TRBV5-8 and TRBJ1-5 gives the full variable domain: EAGVTQSPTHLIKTRGQQATLRCSPISGHTSVYWYQQALGLGLQFLLWYDEGEERNRGNFPPRFSGRQFPNYSSELNVNALELEDSALYLCASSPGQGINQPQHFGDGTRLSIL.

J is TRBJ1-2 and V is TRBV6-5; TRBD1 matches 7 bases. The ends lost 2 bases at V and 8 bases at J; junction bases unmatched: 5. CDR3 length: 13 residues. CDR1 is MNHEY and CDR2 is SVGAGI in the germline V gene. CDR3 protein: CASSYRGGRGYTF. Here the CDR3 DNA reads TGTGCCAGCAGTTACAGAGGGGGCCGAGGCTACACCTTC.

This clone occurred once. The CDR3 sequence: CASSLQGQNTEAFF. CDR3 bases: TGTGCCAGCAGCCTACAGGGACAGAACACTGAAGCTTTCTTT. The V and J genes are TRBV7-2 and TRBJ1-1; a possible D gene is TRBD1 (6 bases). V shed 5 bases and J shed 1 base, with 11 bases lying between them. CDR3 length equals 14 residues. Germline CDR1 is SGHTA and CDR2 is FQGNSA.

The CDR3 loop is CASSLQGADEQFF. The CDR3 DNA sequence: TGCGCCAGCAGCTTGCAGGGGGCCGATGAGCAGTTCTTC. The chain joins TRBV5-1 to TRBJ2-1; TRBD1 matches at 8 bases. Germline-derived CDR1 and CDR2 are SGHRS and YFSETQ. The CDR3 runs 13 residues. The junction had 2 bases not matched to a gene; V was cut back by 1 base and J by 8 bases.

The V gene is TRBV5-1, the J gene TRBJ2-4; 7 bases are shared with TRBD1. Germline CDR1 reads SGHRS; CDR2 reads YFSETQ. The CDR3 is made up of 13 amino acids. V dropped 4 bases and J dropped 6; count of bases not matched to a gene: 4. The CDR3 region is CASSPGQLNIQYF. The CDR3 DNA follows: TGCGCCAGCAGCCCGGGACAGTTAAACATTCAGTACTTC.

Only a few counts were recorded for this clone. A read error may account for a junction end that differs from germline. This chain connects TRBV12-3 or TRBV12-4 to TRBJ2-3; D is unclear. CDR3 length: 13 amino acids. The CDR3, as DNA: TGTGCCAGCAGTTTAGGAGTCTCCCTTACAACCCACTTT. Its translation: CASSLGVSLTTHF.

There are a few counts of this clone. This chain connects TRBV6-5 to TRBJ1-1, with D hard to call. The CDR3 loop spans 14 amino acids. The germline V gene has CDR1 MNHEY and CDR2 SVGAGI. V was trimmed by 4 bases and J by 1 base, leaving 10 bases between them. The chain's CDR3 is CASSSPSPNTEAFF. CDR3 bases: TGTGCCAGCAGTTCTCCCTCACCGAACACTGAAGCTTTCTTT.

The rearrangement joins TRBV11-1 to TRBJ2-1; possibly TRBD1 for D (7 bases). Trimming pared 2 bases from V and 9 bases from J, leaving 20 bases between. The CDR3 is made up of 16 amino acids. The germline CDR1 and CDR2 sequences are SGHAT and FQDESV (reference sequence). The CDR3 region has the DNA TGTGCCAGCAGCTTAAGGGGGCGGGGAAACCCGGTTGAGCAGTTCTTC. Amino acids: CASSLRGRGNPVEQFF.

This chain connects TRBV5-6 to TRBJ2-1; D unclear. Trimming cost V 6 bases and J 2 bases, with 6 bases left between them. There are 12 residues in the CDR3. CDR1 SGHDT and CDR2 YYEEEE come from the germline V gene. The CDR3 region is CASMGTYNEQFF. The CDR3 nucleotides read TGTGCCAGCATGGGGACCTACAATGAGCAGTTCTTC.

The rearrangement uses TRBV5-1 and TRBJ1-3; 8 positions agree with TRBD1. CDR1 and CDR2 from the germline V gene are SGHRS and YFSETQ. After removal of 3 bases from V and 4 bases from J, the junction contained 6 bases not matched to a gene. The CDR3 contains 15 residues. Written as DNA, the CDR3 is TGCGCCAGCAGCTCGCAGGGGGCGCAGGGAAACACCATATATTTT. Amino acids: CASSSQGAQGNTIYF.

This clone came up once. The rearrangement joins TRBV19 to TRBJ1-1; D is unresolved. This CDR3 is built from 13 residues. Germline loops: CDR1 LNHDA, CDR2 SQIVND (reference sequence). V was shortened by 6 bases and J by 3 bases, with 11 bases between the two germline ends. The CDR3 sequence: CASSFARDTEAFF. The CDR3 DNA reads TGTGCCAGTAGCTTTGCCCGGGACACTGAAGCTTTCTTT.

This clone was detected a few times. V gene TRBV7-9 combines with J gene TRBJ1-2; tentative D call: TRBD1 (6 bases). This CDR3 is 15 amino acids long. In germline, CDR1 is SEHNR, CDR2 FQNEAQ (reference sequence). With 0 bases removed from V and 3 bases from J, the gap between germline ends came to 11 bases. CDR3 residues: CASSLATGPHYGYTF. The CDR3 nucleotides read TGTGCCAGCAGCTTAGCGACAGGACCGCACTATGGCTACACCTTC.

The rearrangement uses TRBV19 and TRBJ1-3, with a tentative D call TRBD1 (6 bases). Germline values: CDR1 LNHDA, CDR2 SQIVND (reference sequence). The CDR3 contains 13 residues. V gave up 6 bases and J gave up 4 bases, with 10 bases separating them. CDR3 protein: CASSRGFGNTIYF. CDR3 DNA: TGTGCCAGTAGCAGGGGCTTCGGAAACACCATATATTTT.

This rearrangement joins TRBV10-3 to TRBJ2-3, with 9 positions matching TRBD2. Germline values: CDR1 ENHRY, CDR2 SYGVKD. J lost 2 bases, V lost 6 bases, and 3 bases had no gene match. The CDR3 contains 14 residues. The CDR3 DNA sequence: TGTGCCATCAGAGCGGGGGGCACCACAGATACGCAGTATTTT. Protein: CAIRAGGTTDTQYF.

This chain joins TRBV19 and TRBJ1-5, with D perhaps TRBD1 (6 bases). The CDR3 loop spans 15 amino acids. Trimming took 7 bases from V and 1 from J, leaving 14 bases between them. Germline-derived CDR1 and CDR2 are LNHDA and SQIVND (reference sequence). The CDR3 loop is CASKRGGRSNQPQHF. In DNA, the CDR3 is TGTGCCAGTAAAAGGGGGGGCAGGAGCAATCAGCCCCAGCATTTT.

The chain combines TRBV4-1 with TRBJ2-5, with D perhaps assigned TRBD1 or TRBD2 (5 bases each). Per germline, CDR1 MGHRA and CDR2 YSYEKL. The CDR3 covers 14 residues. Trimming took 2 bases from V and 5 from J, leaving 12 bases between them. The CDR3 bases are TGCGCCAGCAGCCAAATCCGGGACGCGGAGACCCAGTACTTC. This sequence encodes CASSQIRDAETQYF.

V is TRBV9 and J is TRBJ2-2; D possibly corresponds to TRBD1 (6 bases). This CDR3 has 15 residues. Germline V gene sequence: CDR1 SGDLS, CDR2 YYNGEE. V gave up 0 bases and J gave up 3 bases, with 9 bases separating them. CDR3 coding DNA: TGTGCCAGCAGCGTAGGGGCAGGGGACACCGGGGAGCTGTTTTTT. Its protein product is CASSVGAGDTGELFF.

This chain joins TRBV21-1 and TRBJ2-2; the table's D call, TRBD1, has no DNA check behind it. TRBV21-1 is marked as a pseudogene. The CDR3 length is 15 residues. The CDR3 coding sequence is TGTGCCAGCAGCATTTGGACAGGGGGTGGCGGGGAGCTGTTTTTT. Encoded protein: CASSIWTGGGGELFF.

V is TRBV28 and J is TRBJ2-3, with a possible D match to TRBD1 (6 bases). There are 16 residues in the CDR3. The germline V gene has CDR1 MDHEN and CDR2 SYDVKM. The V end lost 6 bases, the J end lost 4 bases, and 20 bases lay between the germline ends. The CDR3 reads CASSVFGGTRPDTQYF. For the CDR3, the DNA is TGTGCCAGCAGCGTGTTTGGTGGGACACGGCCAGATACGCAGTATTTT.

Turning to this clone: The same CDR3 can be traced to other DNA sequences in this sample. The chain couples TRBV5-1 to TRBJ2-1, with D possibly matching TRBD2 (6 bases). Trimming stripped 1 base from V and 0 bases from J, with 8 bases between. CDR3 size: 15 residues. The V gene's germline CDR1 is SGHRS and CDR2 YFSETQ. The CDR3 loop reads CASSLSGGSYNEQFF. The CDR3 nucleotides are TGCGCCAGCAGCTTGTCCGGGGGCTCCTACAATGAGCAGTTCTTC. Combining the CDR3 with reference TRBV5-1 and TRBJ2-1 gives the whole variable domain KAGVTQTPRYLIKTRGQQVTLSCSPISGHRSVSWYQQTPGQGLQFLFEYFSETQRNKGNFPGRFSGRQFSNSRSEMNVSTLELGDSALYLCASSLSGGSYNEQFFGPGTRLTVL.

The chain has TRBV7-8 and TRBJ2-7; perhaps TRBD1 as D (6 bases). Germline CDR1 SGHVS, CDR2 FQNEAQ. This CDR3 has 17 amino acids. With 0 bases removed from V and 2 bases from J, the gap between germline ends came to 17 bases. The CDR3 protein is CASSLASYFSGAYEQYV. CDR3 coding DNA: TGTGCCAGCAGCTTAGCGTCGTATTTTTCAGGGGCCTACGAGCAGTACGTC.

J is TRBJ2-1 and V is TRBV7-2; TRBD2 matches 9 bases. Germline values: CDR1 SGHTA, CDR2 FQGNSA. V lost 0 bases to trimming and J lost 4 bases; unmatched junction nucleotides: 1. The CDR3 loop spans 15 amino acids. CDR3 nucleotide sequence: TGTGCCAGCAGCTTAGCCAGCGGGGGGTACAATGAGCAGTTCTTC. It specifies CASSLASGGYNEQFF.

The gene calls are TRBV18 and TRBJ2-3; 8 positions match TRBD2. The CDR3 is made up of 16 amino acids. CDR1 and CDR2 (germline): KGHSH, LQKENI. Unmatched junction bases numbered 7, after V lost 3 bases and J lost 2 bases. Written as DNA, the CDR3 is TGTGCCAGCTCACCCCAGCGGGAGAGGTTCACAGATACGCAGTATTTT. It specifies CASSPQRERFTDTQYF.

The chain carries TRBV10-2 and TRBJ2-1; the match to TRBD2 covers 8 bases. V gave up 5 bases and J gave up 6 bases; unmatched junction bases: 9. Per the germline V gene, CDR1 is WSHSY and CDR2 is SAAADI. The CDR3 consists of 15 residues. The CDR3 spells CASSLAGTTPNEQFF. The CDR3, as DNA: TGCGCCAGCAGTTTAGCGGGGACGACTCCCAATGAGCAGTTCTTC.

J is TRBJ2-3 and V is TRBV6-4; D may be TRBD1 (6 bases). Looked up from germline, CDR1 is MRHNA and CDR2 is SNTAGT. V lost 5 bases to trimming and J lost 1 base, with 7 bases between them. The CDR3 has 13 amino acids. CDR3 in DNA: TGTGCCAGCAGTCGGACAGGCACAGATACGCAGTATTTT. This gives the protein CASSRTGTDTQYF.

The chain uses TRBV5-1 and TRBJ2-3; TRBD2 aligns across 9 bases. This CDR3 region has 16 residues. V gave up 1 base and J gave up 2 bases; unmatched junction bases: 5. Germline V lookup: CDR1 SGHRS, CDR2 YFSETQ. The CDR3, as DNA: TGCGCCAGCAGCTTGCCTCTAGCGGGGAACACAGATACGCAGTATTTT. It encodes CASSLPLAGNTDTQYF.

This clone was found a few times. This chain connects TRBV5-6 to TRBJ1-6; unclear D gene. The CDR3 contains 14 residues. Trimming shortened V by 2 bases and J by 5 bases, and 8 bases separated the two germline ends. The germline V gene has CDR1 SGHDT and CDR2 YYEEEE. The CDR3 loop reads CASSFGQDNSPLHF. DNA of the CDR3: TGTGCCAGCAGCTTCGGGCAGGATAATTCACCCCTCCACTTT.

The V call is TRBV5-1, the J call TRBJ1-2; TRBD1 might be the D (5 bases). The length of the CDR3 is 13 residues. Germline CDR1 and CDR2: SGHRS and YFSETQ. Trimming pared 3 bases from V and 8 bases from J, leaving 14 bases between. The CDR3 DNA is TGCGCCAGCAGCTGGGACGGTAAGGAAGGCTACACCTTC. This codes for CASSWDGKEGYTF.